This is a list of T cell receptor beta chains from one sample in a study of patients and donors after allogeneic stem cell transplantation. TCRdb reprocessed the RT-PCR reads via MiXCR and lists one record per CDR3 protein. The table has about a million distinct CDR3 sequences, more than 15% seen once; the top ten hold roughly 6.4%. Sequences were obtained from blood, either unsorted or a sorted T cell fraction (not recorded which). The receptors shown here come from a human donor who was either an allogeneic HSCT recipient or a stem cell or donor lymphocyte infusion donor (not recorded which). It is not recorded whose cells these are; they may come from a transplant donor. The CDR3 runs from the conserved cysteine through the conserved F or W. Each record gives: CDR3 DNA, CDR3 protein, clone size, V gene, D gene, J gene, CDR3 length. D genes are given only for firm matches. Rows give clone size only sometimes, using once, few, many, or a class for an expanded clone.

CDR3 DNA: TGTGCCAGCAGCCTTGCGGCGGGTACCGAGCAGTACTTC
CDR3 protein: CASSLAAGTEQYF
clone size: few
V gene: TRBV14
D gene: NA
J gene: TRBJ2-7
CDR3 length: 13

CDR3 DNA: TGTGCCAGCAGTTTGGTTCCCGGGAGGAACCAAGAGACCCAGTACTTC
CDR3 protein: CASSLVPGRNQETQYF
clone size: many
V gene: TRBV12-3/TRBV12-4
D gene: TRBD2
J gene: TRBJ2-5
CDR3 length: 16

CDR3 DNA: TGCAGTGCTAGAATAAGACAGGGGCGGGACACTGAAGCTTTCTTT
CDR3 protein: CSARIRQGRDTEAFF
clone size: NA
V gene: TRBV20-1
D gene: TRBD1
J gene: TRBJ1-1
CDR3 length: 15

CDR3 DNA: TGCAGTGCTAGACCAGGGTTCGGAAACACCATATATTTT
CDR3 protein: CSARPGFGNTIYF
clone size: NA
V gene: TRBV20-1
D gene: NA
J gene: TRBJ1-3
CDR3 length: 13

CDR3 DNA: TGCAGTGCTCCGCCCGGCGGGGACTACAATGAGCAGTTCTTC
CDR3 protein: CSAPPGGDYNEQFF
clone size: few
V gene: TRBV20-1
D gene: NA
J gene: TRBJ2-1
CDR3 length: 14

CDR3 DNA: TGTGCCAGCAGTTTAGTTGGAAACAAGAACACTGAAGCTTTCTTT
CDR3 protein: CASSLVGNKNTEAFF
clone size: NA
V gene: TRBV12-3/TRBV12-4
D gene: NA
J gene: TRBJ1-1
CDR3 length: 15

CDR3 DNA: TGTGCCAGCTCACCACTCGAGGAGTTACTTGTGGGCTACACCTTC
CDR3 protein: CASSPLEELLVGYTF
clone size: few
V gene: TRBV18
D gene: NA
J gene: TRBJ1-2
CDR3 length: 15

CDR3 DNA: TGTGCCAGCAGCTTAAAACCGAACACCGGGGAGCTGTTTTTT
CDR3 protein: CASSLKPNTGELFF
clone size: many
V gene: TRBV7-3
D gene: NA
J gene: TRBJ2-2
CDR3 length: 14

CDR3 DNA: TGTGCCAGCAGCCACAGGAGCCCAGCCAAAAACATTCAGTACTTC
CDR3 protein: CASSHRSPAKNIQYF
clone size: NA
V gene: TRBV7-2
D gene: NA
J gene: TRBJ2-4
CDR3 length: 15

CDR3 DNA: TGTGCCAGCAGTGACCAATCCCTTGGGGCCAATGAGCAGTTCTTC
CDR3 protein: CASSDQSLGANEQFF
clone size: few
V gene: TRBV25-1
D gene: NA
J gene: TRBJ2-1
CDR3 length: 15

CDR3 DNA: TGTGCCAGCAGCTTAGCATGGCCCCGCTCAAACACCATATATTTT
CDR3 protein: CASSLAWPRSNTIYF
clone size: few
V gene: TRBV7-2
D gene: NA
J gene: TRBJ1-3
CDR3 length: 15

CDR3 DNA: TGTGCCAGCAGTCCCCACAGGGACTATGGCTACACCTTC
CDR3 protein: CASSPHRDYGYTF
clone size: many
V gene: TRBV12-3/TRBV12-4
D gene: NA
J gene: TRBJ1-2
CDR3 length: 13

CDR3 DNA: TGTGCCAGCAGTTTAATCAGCGGGAGTCACAATGAGCAGTTCTTC
CDR3 protein: CASSLISGSHNEQFF
clone size: NA
V gene: TRBV12-3/TRBV12-4
D gene: TRBD2
J gene: TRBJ2-1
CDR3 length: 15

CDR3 DNA: TGTGCCAGCAGTGACTCCCTGGGAGGGGTCGAGCAGTACTTC
CDR3 protein: CASSDSLGGVEQYF
clone size: NA
V gene: TRBV6-1
D gene: TRBD2
J gene: TRBJ2-7
CDR3 length: 14

CDR3 DNA: TGCGCCAGCAGCTTGCTACAGGGCGGTGGCTACACCTTC
CDR3 protein: CASSLLQGGGYTF
clone size: NA
V gene: TRBV5-1
D gene: NA
J gene: TRBJ1-2
CDR3 length: 13

CDR3 DNA: TGTGCCAGCAGCTCGCGACCGACCCGGAGCTATGGCTACACCTTC
CDR3 protein: CASSSRPTRSYGYTF
clone size: NA
V gene: TRBV9
D gene: NA
J gene: TRBJ1-2
CDR3 length: 15

CDR3 DNA: TGTGCCAGCAGCTTAGATTTCTCGGTCCAGGTACCCTACGAGCAGTACTTC
CDR3 protein: CASSLDFSVQVPYEQYF
clone size: few
V gene: TRBV11-3
D gene: NA
J gene: TRBJ2-7
CDR3 length: 17

CDR3 DNA: TGCGCCAGCAGCGAGCGGACTACTGGAAACACCATATATTTT
CDR3 protein: CASSERTTGNTIYF
clone size: few
V gene: TRBV5-1
D gene: NA
J gene: TRBJ1-3
CDR3 length: 14

CDR3 DNA: TGTGCCAGCAGCTTTGTACTAGAATTGAGGGCCGGGTCCACCGGGGAGCTGTTTTTT
CDR3 protein: CASSFVLELRAGSTGELFF
clone size: NA
V gene: TRBV11-2
D gene: NA
J gene: TRBJ2-2
CDR3 length: 19

CDR3 DNA: TGCAGTGCTAGCTATACTTCCACAGATACGCAGTATTTT
CDR3 protein: CSASYTSTDTQYF
clone size: few
V gene: TRBV20-1
D gene: NA
J gene: TRBJ2-3
CDR3 length: 13

CDR3 DNA: TGCGCCAGCAGCTTGGACAGGGTAGGAGGCTACACCTTC
CDR3 protein: CASSLDRVGGYTF
clone size: many
V gene: TRBV12-3/TRBV12-4
D gene: TRBD1
J gene: TRBJ1-2
CDR3 length: 13

CDR3 DNA: TGTGCCAGCAGGCTCAGGGGGAAATCCTATAATTCACCCCTCCACTTT
CDR3 protein: CASRLRGKSYNSPLHF
clone size: few
V gene: TRBV6-1
D gene: TRBD1
J gene: TRBJ1-6
CDR3 length: 16